At least ten counts were recorded for the clone carrying this T cell receptor (beta chain). These data originate in a study of molecular identifiers for immune sequencing clone quantification. The germline gives CDR1 LNHDA, CDR2 SQIVND (reference sequence). The V and J ends lost 7 bases and 4 bases, in that order; junction bases with no gene match: 12. There are 15 residues in the CDR3. MiXCR, run by TCRdb on the PCR reads, gives a single entry per CDR3 protein. The sample shows 50,000 or so distinct CDR3 sequences, roughly 24% of them seen only once. Libraries of naive CD8 T cells were made from around 20,000 to 1,000,000 sorted cells. They used 10%, 30% or 50% RNA.

This chain joins TRBV19 and TRBJ1-1; 7 nucleotides agree with TRBD1. Sequencing was performed on naive CD8+ T cells from blood, with Jurkat cell RNA spiked in. Subset meaning: FACS-sorted CD8+CD4-CCR7+CD45RA+ naive T cells. This clonotype originated in a human donor in good health. Some libraries in this study had Jurkat cell RNA spiked in. DNA for the CDR3: TGTGCCAGTACCCAGACAGGGTATGTCGGCACTGAAGCTTTCTTT. Protein: CASTQTGYVGTEAFF.